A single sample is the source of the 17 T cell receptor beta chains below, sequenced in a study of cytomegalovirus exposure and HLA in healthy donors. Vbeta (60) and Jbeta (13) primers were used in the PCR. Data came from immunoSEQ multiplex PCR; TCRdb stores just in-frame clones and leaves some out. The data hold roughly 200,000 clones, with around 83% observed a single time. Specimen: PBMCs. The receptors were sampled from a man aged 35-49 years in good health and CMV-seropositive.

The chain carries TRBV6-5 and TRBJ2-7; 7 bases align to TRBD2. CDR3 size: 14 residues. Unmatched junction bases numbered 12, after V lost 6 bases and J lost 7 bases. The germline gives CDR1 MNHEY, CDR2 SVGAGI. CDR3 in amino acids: CASRQGRAGGEQYF. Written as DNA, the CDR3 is TGTGCCAGCAGACAAGGGCGGGCCGGGGGGGAGCAGTACTTC.

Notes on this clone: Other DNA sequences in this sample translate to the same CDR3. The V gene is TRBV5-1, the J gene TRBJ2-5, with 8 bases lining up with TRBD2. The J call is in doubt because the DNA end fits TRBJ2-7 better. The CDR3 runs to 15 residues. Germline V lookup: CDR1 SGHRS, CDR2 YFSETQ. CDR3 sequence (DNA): TGCGCCAGCAGCTTGGATGGGACTAGTGTCTACGAGCAGTACTTC. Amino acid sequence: CASSLDGTSVYEQYF.

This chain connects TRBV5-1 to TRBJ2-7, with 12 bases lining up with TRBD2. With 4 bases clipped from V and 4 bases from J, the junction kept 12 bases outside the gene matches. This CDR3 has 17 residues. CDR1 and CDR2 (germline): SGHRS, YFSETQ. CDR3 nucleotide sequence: TGCGCCAGCAGCCCGAGACTAGCGGGAGCAACGGGGTACGAGCAGTACTTC. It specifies CASSPRLAGATGYEQYF.

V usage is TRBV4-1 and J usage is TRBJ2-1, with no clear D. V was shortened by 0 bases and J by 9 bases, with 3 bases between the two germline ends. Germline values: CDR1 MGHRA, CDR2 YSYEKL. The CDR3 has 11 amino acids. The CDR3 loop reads CASSQDLEQFF. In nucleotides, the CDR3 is TGCGCCAGCAGCCAAGATCTTGAGCAGTTCTTC.

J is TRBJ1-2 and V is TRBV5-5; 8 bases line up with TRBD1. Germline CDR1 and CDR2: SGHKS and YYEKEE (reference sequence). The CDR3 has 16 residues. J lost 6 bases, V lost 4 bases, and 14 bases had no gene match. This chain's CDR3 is CASSLAPGTGSHGYTF. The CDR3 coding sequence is TGTGCCAGCAGCCTGGCCCCAGGGACAGGCTCGCATGGCTACACCTTC.

The CDR3 sequence is CASSFPSSGYTGELFF. The CDR3 DNA reads TGTGCCAGCAGCTTCCCCTCTAGCGGCTACACCGGGGAGCTGTTTTTT. The chain joins TRBV11-2 to TRBJ2-2, with 7 bases matching TRBD2. The germline CDR1 and CDR2 sequences are SGHAT and FQNNGV. The junction had 7 bases not matched to a gene; V was cut back by 3 bases and J by 3 bases. CDR3 length: 16 residues.

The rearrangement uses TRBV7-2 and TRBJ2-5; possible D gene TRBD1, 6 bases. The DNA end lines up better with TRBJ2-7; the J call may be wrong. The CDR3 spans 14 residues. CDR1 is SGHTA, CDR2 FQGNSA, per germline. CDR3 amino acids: CASSPPGQLYEQYF. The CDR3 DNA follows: TGTGCCAGCAGCCCCCCGGGACAACTATACGAGCAGTACTTC.

The CDR3 loop reads CASSQDREGARQYF. In nucleotides, the CDR3 is TGCGCCAGCAGCCAAGATCGAGAGGGGGCCAGACAGTACTTC. This sequence joins TRBV4-3 and TRBJ2-4; TRBD1 matches at 7 bases. Per the germline V gene, CDR1 is LGHNA and CDR2 is YSLEER. The CDR3 consists of 14 residues. Germline trimming cut 0 bases from V and 13 bases from J; bases unmatched to any gene: 9.

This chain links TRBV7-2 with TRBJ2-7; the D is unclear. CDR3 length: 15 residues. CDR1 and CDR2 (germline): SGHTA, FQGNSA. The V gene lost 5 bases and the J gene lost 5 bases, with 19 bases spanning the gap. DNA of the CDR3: TGTGCCAGCAGCCAAGGTAGAGGCCCCTTGGACGAGCAGTACTTC. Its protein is CASSQGRGPLDEQYF.

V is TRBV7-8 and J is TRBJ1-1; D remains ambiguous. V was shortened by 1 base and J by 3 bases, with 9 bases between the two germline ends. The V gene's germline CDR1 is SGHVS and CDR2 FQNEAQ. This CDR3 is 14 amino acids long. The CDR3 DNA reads TGTGCCAGCAGCTTAGGGGGAGGATACACTGAAGCTTTCTTT. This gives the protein CASSLGGGYTEAFF.

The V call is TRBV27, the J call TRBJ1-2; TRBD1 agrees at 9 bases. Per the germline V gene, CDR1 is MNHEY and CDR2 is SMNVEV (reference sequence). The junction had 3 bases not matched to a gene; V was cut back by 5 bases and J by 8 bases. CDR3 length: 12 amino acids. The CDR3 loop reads CASSQGQGGYTF. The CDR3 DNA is TGTGCCAGCAGTCAGGGACAGGGCGGCTACACCTTC.

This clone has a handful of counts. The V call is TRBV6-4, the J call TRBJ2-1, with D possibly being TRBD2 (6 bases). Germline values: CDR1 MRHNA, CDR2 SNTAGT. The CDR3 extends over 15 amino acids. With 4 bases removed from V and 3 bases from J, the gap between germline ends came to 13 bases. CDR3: CASSVLVGGYNEQFF. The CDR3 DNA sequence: TGTGCCAGCAGTGTCCTCGTGGGGGGCTACAATGAGCAGTTCTTC.

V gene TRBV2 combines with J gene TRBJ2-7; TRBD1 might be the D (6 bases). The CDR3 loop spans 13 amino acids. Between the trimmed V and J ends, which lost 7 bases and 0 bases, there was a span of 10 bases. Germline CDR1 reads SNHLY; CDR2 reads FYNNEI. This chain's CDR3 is CASNSGASYEQYF. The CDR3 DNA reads TGTGCCAGCAATTCAGGGGCCTCCTACGAGCAGTACTTC.

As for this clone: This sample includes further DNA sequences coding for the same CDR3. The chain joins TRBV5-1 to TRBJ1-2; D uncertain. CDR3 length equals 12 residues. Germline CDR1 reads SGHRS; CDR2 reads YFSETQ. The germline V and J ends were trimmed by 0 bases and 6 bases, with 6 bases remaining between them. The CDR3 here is CASSLGENGYTF. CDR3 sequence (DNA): TGCGCCAGCAGCTTGGGGGAGAATGGCTACACCTTC.

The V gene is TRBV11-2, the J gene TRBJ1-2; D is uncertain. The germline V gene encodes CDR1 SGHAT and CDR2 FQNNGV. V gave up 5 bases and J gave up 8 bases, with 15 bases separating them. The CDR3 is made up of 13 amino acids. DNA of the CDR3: TGTGCCAGCAGCCCGTCGCGGGCGGGCGGCTACACCTTC. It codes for CASSPSRAGGYTF.

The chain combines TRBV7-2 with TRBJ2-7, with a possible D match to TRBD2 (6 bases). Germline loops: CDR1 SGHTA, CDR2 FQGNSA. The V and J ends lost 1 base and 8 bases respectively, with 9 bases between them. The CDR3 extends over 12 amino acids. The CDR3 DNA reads TGTGCCAGCAGCTTAGACGGGAGCAAGCAGTACTTC. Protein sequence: CASSLDGSKQYF. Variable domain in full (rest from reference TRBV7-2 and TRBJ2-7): GAGVSQSPSNKVTEKGKDVELRCDPISGHTALYWYRQSLGQGLEFLIYFQGNSAPDKSGLPSDRFSAERTGGSVSTLTIQRTQQEDSAVYLCASSLDGSKQYFGPGTRLTVT.

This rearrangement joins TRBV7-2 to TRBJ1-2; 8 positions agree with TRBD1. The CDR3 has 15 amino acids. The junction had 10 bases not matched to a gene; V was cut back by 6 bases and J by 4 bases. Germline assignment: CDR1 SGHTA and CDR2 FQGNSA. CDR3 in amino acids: CASRLTTGATYGYTF. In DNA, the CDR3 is TGTGCCAGCAGGCTGACGACAGGGGCCACCTATGGCTACACCTTC.